This TCR beta chain was recorded in a study of blood T cell repertoires in COVID-19. Study context: COVID-19 samples, acute and convalescent, were from the United States, Italy and Spain. From T cells, B-cell-depleted T cells, or PBMCs came the material, which was cDNA or gDNA.

How the authors handled the data: The assay estimated nucleated cells by amplifying reference gene primers. Clones were sequenced by immunoSEQ multiplex PCR, and TCRdb holds only the in-frame ones, with some missing. V and J calls and clone size come straight from that table; D and trimming were deduced from the DNA. The data hold under 200,000 clones, with about 85% observed a single time. The V gene lost 2 bases and the J gene lost 15 bases, with 21 bases spanning the gap. The V gene's germline CDR1 is SGHRS and CDR2 YFSETQ. The CDR3 runs 14 residues. In this sample, this clone turned up a few times.

This clonotype originated in a woman at least 80 years old with acute or convalescent COVID-19. The sequenced sample consisted of peripheral blood. This sequence joins TRBV5-1 and TRBJ1-3; TRBD1 is a possible D gene (6 bases). Here the CDR3 DNA reads TGCGCCAGCAGCTTAGATGGGACATCCGGCGGGCAATATTTT. Translated: CASSLDGTSGGQYF.